The 3 T cell receptor beta chains below were found in one sample sequenced in a study of T cell responses to AZD1222 COVID-19 vaccine. Here immunoSEQ multiplex PCR was the method, and the copy in TCRdb shows in-frame clones only, minus some. The data contain 120,000 or so clones, over 75% of them singletons. The source material was peripheral blood, sampled on day 0 of AZD1222 vaccination. The receptor set was obtained from an adult in good health.

The chain has TRBV5-1 and TRBJ1-5; TRBD1 might be the D (5 bases). V lost 1 base, J lost 7 bases, and 12 bases lay in between. This CDR3 has 14 amino acids. Germline CDR1 reads SGHRS; CDR2 reads YFSETQ. CDR3: CASSLRGTGQPQHF. The CDR3 nucleotides are TGCGCCAGCAGCTTGAGGGGAACGGGACAGCCCCAGCATTTT.

The chain carries TRBV7-2 and TRBJ1-4; D ambiguous. Per germline, CDR1 SGHTA and CDR2 FQGNSA. The V and J ends lost 5 bases and 7 bases respectively, with 20 bases between them. The CDR3 totals 16 residues. The CDR3: CASSPLSGYRSEKLFF. Written as DNA, the CDR3 is TGTGCCAGCAGCCCCCTGAGTGGGTACAGATCTGAAAAACTGTTTTTT.

V gene TRBV2 combines with J gene TRBJ2-1; D possibly uses TRBD1 or TRBD2 (6 bases each). The CDR3 consists of 15 residues. The germline CDR1 and CDR2 sequences are SNHLY and FYNNEI. V lost 3 bases and J lost 4, with 13 bases in between. The CDR3 DNA follows: TGTGCCAGCAGTGAGGAGGAGGGGGAGTACAATGAGCAGTTCTTC. The encoded protein is CASSEEEGEYNEQFF.